A single sample gave rise to the 13 T cell receptor beta chains below, sequenced in a study of blood T cell repertoires in COVID-19. Sequencing used immunoSEQ multiplex PCR; TCRdb keeps in-frame clones, though not all of them. The table lists hundreds of thousands of clones, about nine tenths of them singletons. Sequenced input: peripheral blood. The receptors were gathered from a woman in her 30s with COVID-19, enrolled during active disease.

V gene TRBV12-3 or TRBV12-4 combines with J gene TRBJ2-7; the match to TRBD1 covers 7 bases. The CDR3 consists of 12 residues. Trimming cost V 7 bases and J 5 bases; bases outside gene matches: 5. For the CDR3, the DNA is TGTGCCAGCACCCGGGACAGCCACGAGCAGTACTTC. Translated: CASTRDSHEQYF.

The J gene is TRBJ1-5, the V gene TRBV7-9; D not resolved. From germline, CDR1 is SEHNR and CDR2 FQNEAQ (reference sequence). CDR3 length equals 13 residues. Trimming cost V 3 bases and J 7 bases, with 10 bases left between them. The CDR3 region has the DNA TGTGCCAGCAGCTTTCAGGATTACCAGCCCCAGCATTTT. Protein sequence: CASSFQDYQPQHF.

The genes are TRBV19 and TRBJ2-1; 9 positions match TRBD1. The CDR3 spans 15 residues. V lost 5 bases, J lost 2 bases, and 4 bases stayed unmatched. Germline V CDR1 and CDR2: LNHDA, SQIVND (reference sequence). This CDR3 is CASSPTGGPYNEQFF. The CDR3 DNA reads as TGTGCCAGTAGTCCGACAGGGGGACCCTACAATGAGCAGTTCTTC.

The chain links TRBV24-1 to TRBJ2-2, with D maybe TRBD2 (7 bases). This CDR3 comprises 21 residues. With 5 bases removed from V and 4 bases from J, the gap between germline ends came to 31 bases. CDR1 KGHDR and CDR2 SFDVKD come from the germline V gene. The CDR3: CATSALKTRGAGMSVTGELFF. CDR3 coding DNA: TGTGCCACCAGTGCCCTCAAAACCCGGGGGGCAGGAATGTCCGTCACCGGGGAGCTGTTTTTT.

This clone was observed once. The chain couples TRBV6-5 to TRBJ1-2, with 9 nucleotides matching TRBD1. CDR3 length equals 15 residues. In germline, CDR1 is MNHEY, CDR2 SVGAGI. Germline trimming cut 5 bases from V and 4 bases from J; bases unmatched to any gene: 8. The CDR3 DNA follows: TGTGCCAGCAGTACGGGGACAGGGTCCTCCTATGGCTACACCTTC. It encodes CASSTGTGSSYGYTF.

The sample holds a few counts of this clone. The genes are TRBV27 and TRBJ1-5; maybe TRBD1 (5 bases). Germline loops: CDR1 MNHEY, CDR2 SMNVEV (reference sequence). This CDR3 has 14 residues. V gave up 2 bases and J gave up 6 bases, with 11 bases separating them. CDR3 region: CASSLERGSQPQHF. CDR3 in DNA: TGTGCCAGCAGTTTAGAGCGGGGCAGTCAGCCCCAGCATTTT.

A single count supports this clone. The rearrangement links TRBV4-2 to TRBJ2-7, with D unclear. Germline CDR1 LGHNA, CDR2 YNFKEQ. The V and J ends lost 1 base and 2 bases respectively, with 21 bases between them. The CDR3 runs to 18 residues. DNA of the CDR3: TGTGCCAGCAGCCAAGTCTTTCGGGTTTCACACGGAACCTACGAGCAGTACTTC. It yields the protein CASSQVFRVSHGTYEQYF.

The V call is TRBV28, the J call TRBJ1-4; D unclear. Trimming pared 8 bases from V and 10 bases from J, leaving 11 bases between. The germline gives CDR1 MDHEN, CDR2 SYDVKM. The CDR3 runs 11 residues. CDR3: CASRTRGKLFF. The CDR3 DNA reads as TGTGCCAGCCGGACCCGGGGAAAACTGTTTTTT.

This clone was detected only once. V and J are TRBV4-2 and TRBJ1-2, with a tentative D call TRBD1 (6 bases). Germline V gene lookup returns CDR1 LGHNA and CDR2 YNFKEQ. Deletions cut 0 bases from V and 5 bases from J, with 19 bases between. The CDR3 runs 17 residues. The CDR3 here is CASSQDSDSPQRYGYTF. The CDR3 region has the DNA TGTGCCAGCAGCCAAGATTCGGACAGCCCCCAGCGGTATGGCTACACCTTC.

This chain uses TRBV6-2 or TRBV6-3 with TRBJ2-6, with 8 nucleotides matching TRBD1. V was pared by 4 bases and J by 0 bases, with 11 bases of the junction left unmatched. The CDR3 totals 19 residues. Germline assignment: CDR1 MNHEY and CDR2 SVGEGT. CDR3 bases: TGTGCCAGCAGTTCGGACAGGGCTCCTCAACTCTCTGGGGCCAACGTCCTGACTTTC. Translation gives CASSSDRAPQLSGANVLTF.

This chain joins TRBV15 and TRBJ2-5; D is possibly TRBD1 (5 bases). From germline, CDR1 is LNHNV and CDR2 YYDKDF (reference sequence). The CDR3 length is 15 residues. V was pared by 3 bases and J by 4 bases, with 15 bases between. The DNA of the CDR3 is TGTGCCACCAGCAGTAGATACCAGGGCCGAGAGACCCAGTACTTC. It translates to CATSSRYQGRETQYF. Variable domain in full (rest from reference TRBV15 and TRBJ2-5): DAMVIQNPRYQVTQFGKPVTLSCSQTLNHNVMYWYQQKSSQAPKLLFHYYDKDFNNEADTPDNFQSRRPNTSFCFLDIRSPGLGDTAMYLCATSSRYQGRETQYFGPGTRLLVL.

The chain joins TRBV7-2 to TRBJ2-2, with D possibly matching TRBD2 (5 bases). V lost 7 bases, J lost 3 bases, and 15 bases lay in between. CDR1 is SGHTA and CDR2 is FQGNSA in the germline V gene. The CDR3 covers 15 residues. The CDR3 sequence is CASIGGRAYTGELFF. The DNA of the CDR3 is TGTGCCAGCATCGGCGGGCGCGCATACACCGGGGAGCTGTTTTTT.

This chain joins TRBV24-1 and TRBJ2-2; D remains ambiguous. Per the germline V gene, CDR1 is KGHDR and CDR2 is SFDVKD. V lost 3 bases to trimming and J lost 3 bases, with 13 bases between them. This CDR3 has 16 residues. CDR3 DNA: TGTGCCACCAGTGATCAAGCGACCGGGTACACCGGGGAGCTGTTTTTT. This gives the protein CATSDQATGYTGELFF.